The 27 T cell receptor beta chains in this list originate from one sample, sequenced in a study of Graves' ophthalmopathy and Graves' hyperthyroidism. Beta-chain TCR CDR3 regions were amplified from RNA transcripts. Following a first-round RT-PCR that used HTBI primers, a second-round multiplex PCR was carried out. Each CDR3 protein is one row after TCRdb ran MiXCR on the multiplex PCR reads. Here the sample spans about 740,000 distinct CDR3 sequences, 35% to 50% being singletons. The specimen sequenced was peripheral blood. These receptors were taken from an adult man with Graves' ophthalmopathy.

This clonotype was recorded many times. The chain joins TRBV19 to TRBJ2-7; D may be TRBD1 (7 bases). Germline CDR1 is LNHDA and CDR2 is SQIVND (reference sequence). The CDR3 extends over 13 amino acids. Between the trimmed V and J ends, which lost 5 bases and 1 base, there was a span of 9 bases. The CDR3 DNA reads TGTGCCAGTAGTGCGGGACAGTCCTACGAGCAGTACTTC. It translates to CASSAGQSYEQYF.

This clonotype was counted between two and nine times. V gene TRBV5-6 combines with J gene TRBJ2-7, with D possibly TRBD2 on 6 matching bases. This CDR3 region has 14 residues. V was cut by 3 bases and J by 4 bases, with 14 bases left in between. CDR1 is SGHDT and CDR2 is YYEEEE in the germline V gene. This CDR3 reads CASSSLGSGYEQYF. CDR3 sequence (DNA): TGTGCCAGCAGCTCCCTCGGGAGTGGATACGAGCAGTACTTC.

There are many counts of this clonotype. The chain employs TRBV29-1 and TRBJ2-6; D perhaps matches TRBD1 (5 bases). CDR3 length: 15 residues. Germline loops: CDR1 SQVTM, CDR2 ANQGSEA. Deletions cut 7 bases from V and 0 bases from J, with 13 bases between. CDR3 amino acids: CSATDTHSGANVLTF. DNA for the CDR3: TGCAGCGCGACGGACACCCACTCTGGGGCCAACGTCCTGACTTTC.

The sample holds many counts of this clonotype. The chain uses TRBV25-1 and TRBJ1-3, with D possibly being TRBD1 (5 bases). V was clipped by 3 bases and J by 2 bases, with 14 bases between them. From germline, CDR1 is MGHDK and CDR2 SYGVNS. The CDR3 is 16 amino acids. The DNA for the CDR3 is TGTGCCAGCAGTGACCTCCAGGGTTTCCCTGGAAACACCATATATTTT. This translates into CASSDLQGFPGNTIYF.

Many counts were recorded for this clonotype. J is TRBJ2-2 and V is TRBV7-8, with D maybe TRBD1 (6 bases). The CDR3 totals 13 residues. V was cut by 5 bases and J by 5 bases, with 9 bases left in between. In germline, CDR1 is SGHVS, CDR2 FQNEAQ. The CDR3 protein is CASSPGVTGELFF. The CDR3 nucleotides are TGTGCCAGCAGCCCAGGGGTTACCGGGGAGCTGTTTTTT.

In its sample, this clonotype was seen a few times. CDR3 region: CSASTGTNQPQHF. For the CDR3, the DNA is TGCAGTGCGTCCACAGGGACGAATCAGCCCCAGCATTTT. This chain joins TRBV20-1 and TRBJ1-5; TRBD1 is a possible D gene (6 bases). CDR1 DFQATT and CDR2 SNEGSKA come from the germline V gene (reference sequence). V lost 6 bases to trimming and J lost 4 bases, with 13 bases between them. The CDR3 has 13 amino acids.

This chain connects TRBV11-3 to TRBJ1-6, with no clear D. Germline CDR1 reads SGHNT; CDR2 reads YENEEA. The CDR3 has 15 amino acids. V was shortened by 6 bases and J by 1 base, with 10 bases between the two germline ends. CDR3 nucleotide sequence: TGTGCCAGCAGTCCGTCCAGTTCCTATAATTCACCCCTCCACTTT. This encodes CASSPSSSYNSPLHF.

This clonotype was counted a single time. V usage is TRBV6-2 or TRBV6-3 and J usage is TRBJ1-5; D is possibly TRBD1 (5 bases). Germline values: CDR1 MNHEY, CDR2 SVGEGT. V lost 6 bases and J lost 5, with 11 bases in between. The CDR3 length is 13 residues. In nucleotides, the CDR3 is TGTGCCAGCAGACAGGTATGGGATCAGCCCCAGCATTTT. This translates into CASRQVWDQPQHF.

This clonotype has just a few counts. This chain joins TRBV12-3 or TRBV12-4 and TRBJ2-2, with a weak D call TRBD2 (7 bases). Trimming pared 7 bases from V and 6 bases from J, leaving 18 bases between. CDR3 length equals 15 residues. The CDR3, as DNA: TGTGCCAGCAATCCCCAAGGGGGGGTTCCCGGGGAGCTGTTTTTT. It codes for CASNPQGGVPGELFF.

For this clonotype: At one end, the junction sequence differs from germline, possibly due to a read error. The V call is TRBV20-1, the J call TRBJ1-2; D not resolved. Germline loops: CDR1 DFQATT, CDR2 SNEGSKA (reference sequence). The CDR3 totals 9 residues. The CDR3 sequence: CSAPPGYAF. The CDR3 DNA reads as TGCAGTGCTCCTCCGGGGTACGCCTTC.

At least ten counts were recorded for this clonotype. The rearrangement uses TRBV6-6 and TRBJ1-1, with D perhaps TRBD1 (5 bases). The CDR3 has 13 residues. Germline assignment: CDR1 MNHNY and CDR2 SVGAGI (reference sequence). The V and J ends lost 2 bases and 4 bases respectively, with 8 bases between them. CDR3 protein: CASSYGGRTEAFF. The CDR3 DNA reads TGTGCCAGCAGTTACGGGGGTCGCACTGAAGCTTTCTTT.

Comment on this clonotype: At one of its ends the junction is not consistent with the germline gene, which may arise from a read error. V is TRBV10-3 and J is TRBJ2-6; 12 bases agree with TRBD1. CDR1 and CDR2 from the germline V gene are ENHRY and SYGVKD. The CDR3 runs 18 residues. The CDR3 protein is CASSYSGQGASGANVLTF. CDR3 coding DNA: TGTGCCAGCAGTTATTCGGGACAGGGGGCGTCTGGGGCCAACGTCCTGACTTTC.

Only a few counts were recorded for this clonotype. This CDR3 reads CASSSQRTAQETQYF. CDR3 nucleotides: TGTGCCAGCAGTTCTCAACGGACAGCACAAGAGACCCAGTACTTC. This chain connects TRBV6-1 to TRBJ2-5; perhaps TRBD1 as D (6 bases). V shed 5 bases and J shed 2 bases, with 15 bases lying between them. The CDR3 covers 15 residues. Germline V gene lookup returns CDR1 MNHNS and CDR2 SASEGT.

This rearrangement joins TRBV10-3 to TRBJ1-4; no reliable D call. V was cut by 7 bases and J by 12 bases, with 3 bases left in between. The CDR3 consists of 8 residues. CDR1 and CDR2 (germline): ENHRY, SYGVKD. CDR3 in amino acids: CAIMELFF. The CDR3 region has the DNA TGTGCCATCATGGAACTGTTTTTT.

The V call is TRBV7-2, the J call TRBJ1-4; 9 nucleotides match TRBD1. The germline CDR1 and CDR2 sequences are SGHTA and FQGNSA. Unmatched junction bases numbered 10, after V lost 5 bases and J lost 6 bases. CDR3 length: 16 residues. The CDR3 coding sequence is TGTGCCAGCAGCCAAGAGGGGGACAGGGTTTATGAAAAACTGTTTTTT. Its protein product is CASSQEGDRVYEKLFF.

This clonotype was observed at least ten times. V usage is TRBV9 and J usage is TRBJ1-4; maybe TRBD1 (6 bases). V lost 0 bases to trimming and J lost 8 bases, with 8 bases between them. The CDR3 length is 13 residues. Germline-derived CDR1 and CDR2 are SGDLS and YYNGEE. CDR3 sequence reads: CASSVGDTEKLFF. The CDR3 bases are TGTGCCAGCAGCGTAGGGGACACGGAAAAACTGTTTTTT.

In this sample, this clonotype turned up a few times. This sequence joins TRBV5-1 and TRBJ1-1; D may be TRBD1 (6 bases). Trimming shortened V by 7 bases and J by 7 bases, and 20 bases separated the two germline ends. The CDR3 sequence is 14 residues long. CDR1 and CDR2 (germline): SGHRS, YFSETQ. The CDR3 DNA sequence: TGCGCCAGCTCCGATGGGGGGGCAGTCATTGAAGCTTTCTTT. Encoded protein: CASSDGGAVIEAFF.

The chain combines TRBV7-9 with TRBJ1-1; D not certain. CDR3 length: 12 amino acids. Deletions cut 8 bases from V and 4 bases from J, with 11 bases between. Per germline, CDR1 SEHNR and CDR2 FQNEAQ (reference sequence). In DNA form, the CDR3 reads TGTGCCAGCGCTACTTATGGCACTGAAGCTTTCTTT. Translated, it gives CASATYGTEAFF.

The chain links TRBV5-5 to TRBJ1-5, with D unresolved. The CDR3 length is 14 residues. Per germline, CDR1 SGHKS and CDR2 YYEKEE (reference sequence). The V gene lost 4 bases and the J gene lost 5 bases, with 13 bases spanning the gap. As DNA, the CDR3 is TGTGCCAGCAGCCGGGGAAAGGGAGATCAGCCCCAGCATTTT. Residues: CASSRGKGDQPQHF. The full variable domain, completed using reference TRBV5-5 and TRBJ1-5, is DAGVTQSPTHLIKTRGQQVTLRCSPISGHKSVSWYQQVLGQGPQFIFQYYEKEERGRGNFPDRFSARQFPNYSSELNVNALLLGDSALYLCASSRGKGDQPQHFGDGTRLSIL.

The chain has TRBV7-9 and TRBJ2-5, with 9 bases lining up with TRBD1. The CDR3 loop spans 16 amino acids. The J segment lost 2 bases and the V segment lost 2 bases, leaving 6 bases of the junction unmatched. Germline CDR1 and CDR2: SEHNR and FQNEAQ (reference sequence). In DNA, the CDR3 is TGTGCCAGCAGCTTAATAGCCGGGACAGGGCAAGAGACCCAGTACTTC. Its protein is CASSLIAGTGQETQYF.

The chain couples TRBV7-9 to TRBJ2-2; 7 bases are shared with TRBD1. V lost 4 bases, J lost 2 bases, and 4 bases stayed unmatched. The CDR3 length is 15 residues. Germline V gene sequence: CDR1 SEHNR, CDR2 FQNEAQ (reference sequence). CDR3 coding DNA: TGTGCCAGCAGCTGGACAGGCATAAACACCGGGGAGCTGTTTTTT. As protein: CASSWTGINTGELFF.

This sequence joins TRBV25-1 and TRBJ2-2, with 9 bases fitting TRBD2. The J segment lost 8 bases and the V segment lost 5 bases, leaving 12 bases of the junction unmatched. The CDR3 has 16 residues. The V gene's germline CDR1 is MGHDK and CDR2 SYGVNS. For the CDR3, the DNA is TGTGCCAGCAGTTTAGCGGGGGCAGGGTCGTCAGGGGAGCTGTTTTTT. The encoded protein is CASSLAGAGSSGELFF.

The chain joins TRBV20-1 to TRBJ1-5; 10 bases line up with TRBD1. The J segment lost 7 bases and the V segment lost 0 bases, leaving 9 bases of the junction unmatched. Germline V lookup: CDR1 DFQATT, CDR2 SNEGSKA (reference sequence). The CDR3 is 16 residues long. The CDR3 DNA reads TGCAGTGCTAGAGATCTCCGGGGACAGGGGCACCAGCCCCAGCATTTT. Its protein product is CSARDLRGQGHQPQHF.

This rearrangement joins TRBV4-1 to TRBJ1-5, with D uncertain. Trimming took off 1 base at V and 6 bases at J, with 10 bases between the two ends. Germline V gene lookup returns CDR1 MGHRA and CDR2 YSYEKL. This CDR3 is 14 amino acids long. CDR3 nucleotides: TGCGCCAGCAGCCAAGGGTTCGGCCTTCAGCCCCAGCATTTT. Residues: CASSQGFGLQPQHF.

This clonotype was observed once. The junction departs from the called germline gene at one end, perhaps through a read error. The gene calls are TRBV29-1 and TRBJ2-7, with TRBD2 as a possible D gene (5 bases). Germline CDR1 reads SQVTM; CDR2 reads ANQGSEA. The CDR3 contains 15 residues. The CDR3 loop is CIVEDGIRDTYEQYF. The DNA of the CDR3 is TGCATCGTTGAAGACGGGATCCGCGATACCTACGAGCAGTACTTC.

V is TRBV7-9 and J is TRBJ1-2; unclear D gene. The CDR3 consists of 14 residues. The ends were cut back, 4 bases at V and 0 bases at J, with 9 bases in the middle. Looked up from germline, CDR1 is SEHNR and CDR2 is FQNEAQ (reference sequence). CDR3 in amino acids: CASSSRRSNYGYTF. The CDR3 DNA reads as TGTGCCAGCAGCTCCAGGCGGTCTAACTATGGCTACACCTTC.

The genes are TRBV7-6 and TRBJ2-2; D might be TRBD2 (6 bases). The CDR3 loop spans 15 amino acids. The germline V gene has CDR1 SGHVS and CDR2 FNYEAQ. V was pared by 1 base and J by 2 bases, with 8 bases between. CDR3: CASSLVAVNTGELFF. CDR3 coding DNA: TGTGCCAGCAGCTTAGTAGCGGTAAACACCGGGGAGCTGTTTTTT.